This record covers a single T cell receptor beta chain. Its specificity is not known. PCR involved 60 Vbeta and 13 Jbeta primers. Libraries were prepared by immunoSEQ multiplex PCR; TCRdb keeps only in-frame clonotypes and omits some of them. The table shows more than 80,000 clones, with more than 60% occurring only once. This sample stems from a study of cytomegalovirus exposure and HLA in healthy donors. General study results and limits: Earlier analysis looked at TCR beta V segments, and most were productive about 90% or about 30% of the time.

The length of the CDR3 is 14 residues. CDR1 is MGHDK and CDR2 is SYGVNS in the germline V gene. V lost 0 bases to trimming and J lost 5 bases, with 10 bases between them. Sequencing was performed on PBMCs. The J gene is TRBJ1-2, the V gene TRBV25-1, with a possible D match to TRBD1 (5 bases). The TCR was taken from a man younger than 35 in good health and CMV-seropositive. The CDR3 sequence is CASSEYTGSYGYTF. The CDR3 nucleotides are TGTGCCAGCAGTGAATATACAGGATCTTATGGCTACACCTTC.